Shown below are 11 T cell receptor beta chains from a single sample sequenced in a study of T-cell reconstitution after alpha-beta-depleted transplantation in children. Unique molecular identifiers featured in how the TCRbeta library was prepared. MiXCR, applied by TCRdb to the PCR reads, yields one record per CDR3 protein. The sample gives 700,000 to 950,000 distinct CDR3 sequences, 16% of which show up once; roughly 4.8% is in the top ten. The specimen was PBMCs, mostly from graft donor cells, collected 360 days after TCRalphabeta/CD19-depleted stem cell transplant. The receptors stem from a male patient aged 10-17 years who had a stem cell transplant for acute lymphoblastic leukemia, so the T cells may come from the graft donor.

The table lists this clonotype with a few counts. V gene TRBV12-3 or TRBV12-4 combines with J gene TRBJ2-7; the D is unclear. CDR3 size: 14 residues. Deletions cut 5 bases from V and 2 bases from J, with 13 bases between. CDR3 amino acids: CASSGQLTAYEQYF. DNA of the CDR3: TGTGCCAGCAGTGGTCAGCTTACGGCCTACGAGCAGTACTTC.

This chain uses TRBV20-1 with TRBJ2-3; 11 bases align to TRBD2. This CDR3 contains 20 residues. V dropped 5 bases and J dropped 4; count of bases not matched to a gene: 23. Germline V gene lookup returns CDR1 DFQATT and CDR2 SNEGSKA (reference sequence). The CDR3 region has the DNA TGCAGTGCTCGGTCATACCTCGTGACTAGCGGGGCAGGTCGCCCAGATACGCAGTATTTT. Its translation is CSARSYLVTSGAGRPDTQYF.

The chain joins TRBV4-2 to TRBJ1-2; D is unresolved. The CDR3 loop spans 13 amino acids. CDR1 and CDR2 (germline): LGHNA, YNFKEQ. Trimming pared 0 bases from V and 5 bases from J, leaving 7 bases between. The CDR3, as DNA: TGTGCCAGCAGCCAAGATGGGGTATATGGCTACACCTTC. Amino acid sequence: CASSQDGVYGYTF.

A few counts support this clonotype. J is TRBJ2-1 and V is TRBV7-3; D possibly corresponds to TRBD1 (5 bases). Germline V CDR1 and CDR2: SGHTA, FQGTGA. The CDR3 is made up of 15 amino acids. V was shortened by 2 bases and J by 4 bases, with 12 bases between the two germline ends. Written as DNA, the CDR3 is TGTGCCAGCAGCTTACCGAGGACAAAATACAATGAGCAGTTCTTC. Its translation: CASSLPRTKYNEQFF. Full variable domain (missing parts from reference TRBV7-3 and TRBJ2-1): GAGVSQTPSNKVTEKGKYVELRCDPISGHTALYWYRQSLGQGPEFLIYFQGTGAADDSGLPNDRFFAVRPEGSVSTLKIQRTERGDSAVYLCASSLPRTKYNEQFFGPGTRLTVL.

The CDR3 sequence: CASETGVLNTEAFF. For the CDR3, the DNA is TGTGCCAGCGAAACCGGGGTTCTGAACACTGAAGCTTTCTTT. The V gene is TRBV25-1, the J gene TRBJ1-1; D call uncertain. V was trimmed by 8 bases and J by 0 bases, leaving 13 bases between them. The CDR3 length is 14 residues. In germline, CDR1 is MGHDK, CDR2 SYGVNS.

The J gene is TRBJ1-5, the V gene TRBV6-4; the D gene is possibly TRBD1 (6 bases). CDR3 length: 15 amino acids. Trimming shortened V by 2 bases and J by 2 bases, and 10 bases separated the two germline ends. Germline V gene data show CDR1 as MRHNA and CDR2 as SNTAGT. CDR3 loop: CASSDGGPGNQPQHF. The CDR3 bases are TGTGCCAGCAGTGACGGGGGCCCGGGCAATCAGCCCCAGCATTTT.

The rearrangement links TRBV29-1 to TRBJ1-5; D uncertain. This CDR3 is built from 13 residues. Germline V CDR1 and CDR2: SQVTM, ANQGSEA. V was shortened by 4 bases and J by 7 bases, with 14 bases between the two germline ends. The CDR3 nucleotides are TGCAGCGTTGCCACTGGCCCGGGCCAGCCCCAGCATTTT. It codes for CSVATGPGQPQHF. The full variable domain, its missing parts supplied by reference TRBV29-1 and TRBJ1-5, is SAVISQKPSRDICQRGTSLTIQCQVDSQVTMMFWYRQQPGQSLTLIATANQGSEATYESGFVIDKFPISRPNLTFSTLTVSNMSPEDSSIYLCSVATGPGQPQHFGDGTRLSIL.

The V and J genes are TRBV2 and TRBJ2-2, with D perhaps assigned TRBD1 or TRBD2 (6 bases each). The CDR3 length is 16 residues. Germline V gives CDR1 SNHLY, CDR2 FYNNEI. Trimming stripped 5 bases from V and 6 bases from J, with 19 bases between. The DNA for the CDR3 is TGTGCCAGCAGTCGAAGGGGGTGGGACTTAGCCGGGGAGCTGTTTTTT. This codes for CASSRRGWDLAGELFF.

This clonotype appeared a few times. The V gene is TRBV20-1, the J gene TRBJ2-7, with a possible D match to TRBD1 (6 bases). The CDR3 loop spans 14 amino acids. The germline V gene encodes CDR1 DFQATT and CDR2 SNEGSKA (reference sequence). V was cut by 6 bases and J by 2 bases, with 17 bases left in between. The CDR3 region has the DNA TGCAGTGCGAACTCAGGGGCAATCACCTACGAGCAGTACTTC. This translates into CSANSGAITYEQYF.

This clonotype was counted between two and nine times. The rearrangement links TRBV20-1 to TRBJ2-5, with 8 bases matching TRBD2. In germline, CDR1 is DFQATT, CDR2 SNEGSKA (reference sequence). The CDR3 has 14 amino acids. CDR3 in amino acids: CSARSPGTSWPQYF. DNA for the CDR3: TGCAGCGCCCGAAGTCCCGGGACTAGTTGGCCCCAGTACTTC.

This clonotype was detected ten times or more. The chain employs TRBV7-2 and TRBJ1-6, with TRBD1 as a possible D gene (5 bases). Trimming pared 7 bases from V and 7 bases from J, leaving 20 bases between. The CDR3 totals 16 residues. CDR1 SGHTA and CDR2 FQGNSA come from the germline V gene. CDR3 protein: CASMDFRVSGNSPLHF. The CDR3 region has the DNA TGTGCCAGCATGGACTTCAGGGTTTCGGGGAATTCACCCCTCCACTTT.